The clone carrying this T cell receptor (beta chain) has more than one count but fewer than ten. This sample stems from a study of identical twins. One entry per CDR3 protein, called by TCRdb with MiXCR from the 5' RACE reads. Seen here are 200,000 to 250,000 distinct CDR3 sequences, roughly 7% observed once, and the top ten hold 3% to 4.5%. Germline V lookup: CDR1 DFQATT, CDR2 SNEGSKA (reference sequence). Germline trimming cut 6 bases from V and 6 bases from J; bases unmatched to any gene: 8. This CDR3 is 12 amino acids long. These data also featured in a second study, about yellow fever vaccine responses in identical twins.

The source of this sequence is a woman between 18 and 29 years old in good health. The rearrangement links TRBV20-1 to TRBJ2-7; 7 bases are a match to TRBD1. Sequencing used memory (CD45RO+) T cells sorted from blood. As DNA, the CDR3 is TGCAGTGCGAACAAACAGGGGTTCGAGCAGTACTTC. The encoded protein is CSANKQGFEQYF.